This T cell receptor beta chain was profiled in a study of neoadjuvant anti-PD-1 for oral cavity cancer. Study-wide context: Patients mostly received three to four biweekly nivolumab doses at 3 mg/kg before surgery.

The CDR3 runs 13 residues. The germline CDR1 and CDR2 sequences are LNHDA and SQIVND (reference sequence). V was pared by 3 bases and J by 6 bases, with 6 bases between. TCRdb's copy holds only in-frame clones and misses some; the assay was immunoSEQ multiplex PCR. The sample has 9,500 to 15,000 clones, 71% seen once; the top ten hold 2% to 2.5%. Time point given: after neoadjuvant nivolumab, at surgical resection. These newly diagnosed stage II-IVA oral cavity squamous cell carcinoma patients had no prior systemic or radiation treatment. The patients had HPV-negative, locally advanced oral cavity squamous cell carcinoma. Analysis of PBMCs was direct, with no culture step. This clone was counted a few times.

Here the sequenced sample was PBMCs, taken after nivolumab (anti-PD-1) treatment. J is TRBJ1-6 and V is TRBV19; D is unresolved. The TCR originated in a person aged 35-79 years with oral cavity squamous cell carcinoma. The CDR3 nucleotides are TGTGCCAGTAGTATGCGGGGTAATTCACCCCTCCACTTT. This sequence encodes CASSMRGNSPLHF. The full variable domain, rest sourced from reference TRBV19 and TRBJ1-6, is DGGITQSPKYLFRKEGQNVTLSCEQNLNHDAMYWYRQDPGQGLRLIYYSQIVNDFQKGDIAEGYSVSREKKESFPLTVTSAQKNPTAFYLCASSMRGNSPLHFGNGTRLTVT.